The entry that follows covers one T cell receptor beta chain sequence. Its antigen is as yet unknown. This entry is derived from a study of T cell responses to AZD1222 COVID-19 vaccine. General study findings and limits: There were mostly white British donors and more females than males, and clonal diversity was possibly underestimated. Following two doses of AZD1222, Spike-specific TCR breadth and depth rose.

Analysis merged second doses at about 4 or about 12 weeks. This CDR3 region has 15 residues. Germline trimming cut 4 bases from V and 3 bases from J; bases unmatched to any gene: 5. Germline CDR1 SGHRS, CDR2 YFSETQ. Assay: immunoSEQ multiplex PCR; the TCRdb copy retains only in-frame clones and omits some. The sample contains 100,000 to 150,000 clones, more than 70% of which appear only once. This specimen was peripheral blood, taken 28 days after the second AZD1222 dose. The V call is TRBV5-1, the J call TRBJ1-5; 9 bases fit TRBD1. The sequence was obtained from an adult who received the AZD1222 COVID-19 vaccine. CDR3: CASSPGTGPNQPQHF. The CDR3, as DNA: TGCGCCAGCAGCCCCGGGACAGGGCCCAATCAGCCCCAGCATTTT.